This section outlines one T cell receptor beta chain sequence together with its context. This sample stems from a study of T cell changes during pregnancy in multiple sclerosis. CDR1 is SGHTA, CDR2 FQGNSA, per germline. V shed 5 bases, J shed 11 bases, and the junction held 7 bases outside the gene matches. The CDR3 is 12 residues long. Clones were read by immunoSEQ multiplex PCR, and TCRdb kept only the in-frame ones, dropping some. The table lists about 60,000 clones, about 90% of them singletons. The clonotype originates from a female donor with multiple sclerosis, enrolled in a pregnancy study. The sample was CD4+ T cells from peripheral blood mononuclear cells, taken in the first trimester of pregnancy. V and J are TRBV7-2 and TRBJ1-1; 8 nucleotides align to TRBD1. The CDR3 sequence: CASSQAQGAAFF. The CDR3 nucleotides read TGTGCCAGCAGCCAAGCTCAGGGGGCGGCTTTCTTT. The full variable domain, its missing parts supplied by reference TRBV7-2 and TRBJ1-1, is GAGVSQSPSNKVTEKGKDVELRCDPISGHTALYWYRQSLGQGLEFLIYFQGNSAPDKSGLPSDRFSAERTGGSVSTLTIQRTQQEDSAVYLCASSQAQGAAFFGQGTRLTVV.